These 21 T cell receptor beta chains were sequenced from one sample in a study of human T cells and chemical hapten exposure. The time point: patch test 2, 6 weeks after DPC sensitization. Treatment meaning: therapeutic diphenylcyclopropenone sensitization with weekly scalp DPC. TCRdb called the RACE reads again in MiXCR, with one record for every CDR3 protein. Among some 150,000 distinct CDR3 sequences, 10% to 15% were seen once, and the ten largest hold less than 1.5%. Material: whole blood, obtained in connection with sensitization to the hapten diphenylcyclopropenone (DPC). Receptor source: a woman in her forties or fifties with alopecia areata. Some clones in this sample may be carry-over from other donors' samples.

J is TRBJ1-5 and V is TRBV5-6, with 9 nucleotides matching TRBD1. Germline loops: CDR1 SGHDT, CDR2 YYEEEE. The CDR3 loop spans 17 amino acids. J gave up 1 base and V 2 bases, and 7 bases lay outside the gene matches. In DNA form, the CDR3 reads TGTGCCAGCAGCTTCCTGGGACAGGGCGGGAGCAATCAGCCCCAGCATTTT. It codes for CASSFLGQGGSNQPQHF.

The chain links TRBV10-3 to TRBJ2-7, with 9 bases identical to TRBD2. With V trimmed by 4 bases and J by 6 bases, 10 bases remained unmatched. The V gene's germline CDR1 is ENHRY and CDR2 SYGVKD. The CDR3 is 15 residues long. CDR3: CAISVAIAGDIEQYF. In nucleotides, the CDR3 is TGTGCCATCAGTGTGGCGATAGCGGGAGATATCGAGCAGTACTTC.

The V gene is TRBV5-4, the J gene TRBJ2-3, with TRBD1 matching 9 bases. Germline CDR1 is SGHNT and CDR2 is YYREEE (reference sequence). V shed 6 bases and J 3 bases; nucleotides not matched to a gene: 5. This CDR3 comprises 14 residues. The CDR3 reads CASNRGQGTDTQYF. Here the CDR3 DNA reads TGTGCCAGCAACAGGGGGCAAGGAACAGATACGCAGTATTTT.

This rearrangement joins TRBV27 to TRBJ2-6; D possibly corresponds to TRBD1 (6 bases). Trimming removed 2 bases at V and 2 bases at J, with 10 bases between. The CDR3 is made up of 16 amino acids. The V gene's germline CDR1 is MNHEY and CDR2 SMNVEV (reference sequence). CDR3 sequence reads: CASSLQGPTGANVLTF. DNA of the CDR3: TGTGCCAGCAGTTTACAGGGGCCCACTGGGGCCAACGTCCTGACTTTC.

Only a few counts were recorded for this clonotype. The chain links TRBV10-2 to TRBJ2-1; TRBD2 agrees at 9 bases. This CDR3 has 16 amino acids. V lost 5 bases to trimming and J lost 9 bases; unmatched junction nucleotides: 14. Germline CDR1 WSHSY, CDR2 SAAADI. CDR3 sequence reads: CASSSLAGHPRGEQFF. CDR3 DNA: TGCGCCAGCAGTTCACTAGCGGGCCACCCTAGGGGTGAGCAGTTCTTC.

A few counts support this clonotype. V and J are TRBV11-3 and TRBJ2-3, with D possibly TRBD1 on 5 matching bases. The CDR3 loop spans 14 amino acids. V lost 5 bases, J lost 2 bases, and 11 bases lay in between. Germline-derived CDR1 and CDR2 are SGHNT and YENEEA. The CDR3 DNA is TGTGCCAGCAGCCCGCGACAGACCACAGATACGCAGTATTTT. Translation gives CASSPRQTTDTQYF.

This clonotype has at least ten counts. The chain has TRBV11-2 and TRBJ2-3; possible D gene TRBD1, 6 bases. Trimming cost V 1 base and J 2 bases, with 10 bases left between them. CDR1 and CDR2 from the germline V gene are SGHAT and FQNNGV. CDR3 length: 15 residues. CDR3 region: CASSLADRYTDTQYF. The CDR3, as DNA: TGTGCCAGCAGCTTAGCAGACAGGTACACAGATACGCAGTATTTT.

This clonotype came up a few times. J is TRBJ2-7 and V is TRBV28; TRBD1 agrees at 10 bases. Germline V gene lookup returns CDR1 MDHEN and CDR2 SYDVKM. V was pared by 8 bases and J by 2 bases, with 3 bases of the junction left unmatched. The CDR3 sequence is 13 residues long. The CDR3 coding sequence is TGTGCCAGCCTGGGACAGGGGCCCTACGAGCAGTACTTC. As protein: CASLGQGPYEQYF.

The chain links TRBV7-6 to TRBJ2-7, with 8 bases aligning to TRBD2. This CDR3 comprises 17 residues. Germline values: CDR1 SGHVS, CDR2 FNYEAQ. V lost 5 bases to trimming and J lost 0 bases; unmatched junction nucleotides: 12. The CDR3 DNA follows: TGTGCCAGCAGCCCCCTGCTACGGAGCGGGAGCTCCTACGAGCAGTACTTC. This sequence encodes CASSPLLRSGSSYEQYF. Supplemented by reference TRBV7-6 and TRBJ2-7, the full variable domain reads GAGVSQSPRYKVTKRGQDVALRCDPISGHVSLYWYRQALGQGPEFLTYFNYEAQQDKSGLPNDRFSAERPEGSISTLTIQRTEQRDSAMYRCASSPLLRSGSSYEQYFGPGTRLTVT.

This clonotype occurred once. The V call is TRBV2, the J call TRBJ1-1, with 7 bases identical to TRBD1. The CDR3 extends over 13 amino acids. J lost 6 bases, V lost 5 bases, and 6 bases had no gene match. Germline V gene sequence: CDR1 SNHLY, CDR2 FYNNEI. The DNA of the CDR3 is TGTGCCAGCAGTACAGGGGATTCAGCTGAAGCTTTCTTT. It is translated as CASSTGDSAEAFF.

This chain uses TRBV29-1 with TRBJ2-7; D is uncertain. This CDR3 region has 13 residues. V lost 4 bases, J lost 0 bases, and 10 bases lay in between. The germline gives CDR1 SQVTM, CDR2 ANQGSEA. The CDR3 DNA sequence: TGCAGCGTTGCTATGGGTAACTCCTACGAGCAGTACTTC. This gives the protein CSVAMGNSYEQYF.

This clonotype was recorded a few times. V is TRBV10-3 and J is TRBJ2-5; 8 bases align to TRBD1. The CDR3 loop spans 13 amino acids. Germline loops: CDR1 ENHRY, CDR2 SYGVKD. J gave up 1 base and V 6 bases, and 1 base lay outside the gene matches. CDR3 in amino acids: CAISGTGQETQYF. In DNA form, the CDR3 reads TGTGCCATCAGCGGGACAGGCCAAGAGACCCAGTACTTC.

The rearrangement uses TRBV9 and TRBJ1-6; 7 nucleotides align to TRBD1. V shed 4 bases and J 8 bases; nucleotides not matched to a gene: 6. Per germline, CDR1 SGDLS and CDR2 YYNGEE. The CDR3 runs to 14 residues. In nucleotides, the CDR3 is TGTGCCAGCAGCATCCGACAGGGAGATTCACCCCTCCACTTT. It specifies CASSIRQGDSPLHF. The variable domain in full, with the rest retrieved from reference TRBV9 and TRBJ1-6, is DSGVTQTPKHLITATGQRVTLRCSPRSGDLSVYWYQQSLDQGLQFLIQYYNGEERAKGNILERFSAQQFPDLHSELNLSSLELGDSALYFCASSIRQGDSPLHFGNGTRLTVT.

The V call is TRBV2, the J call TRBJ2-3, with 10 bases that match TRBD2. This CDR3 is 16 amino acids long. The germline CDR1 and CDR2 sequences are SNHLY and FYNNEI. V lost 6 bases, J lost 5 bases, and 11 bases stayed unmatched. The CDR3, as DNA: TGTGCCAGCAGATTTGGTCTAGCGGGAGACGTAGATACGCAGTATTTT. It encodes CASRFGLAGDVDTQYF.

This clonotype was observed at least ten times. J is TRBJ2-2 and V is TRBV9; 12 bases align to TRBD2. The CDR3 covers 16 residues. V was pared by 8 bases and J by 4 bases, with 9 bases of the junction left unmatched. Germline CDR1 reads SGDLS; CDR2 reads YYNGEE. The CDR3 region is CASAGTSGFVTGELFF. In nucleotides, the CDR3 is TGTGCCAGTGCAGGGACTAGCGGGTTCGTCACCGGGGAGCTGTTTTTT.

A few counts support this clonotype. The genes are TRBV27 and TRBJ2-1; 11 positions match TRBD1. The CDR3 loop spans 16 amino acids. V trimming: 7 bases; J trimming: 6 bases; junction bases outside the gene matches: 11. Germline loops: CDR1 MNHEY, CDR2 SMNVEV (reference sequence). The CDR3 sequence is CASTATRTGGGNEQFF. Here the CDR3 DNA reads TGTGCCAGCACGGCCACGAGGACAGGGGGCGGCAATGAGCAGTTCTTC.

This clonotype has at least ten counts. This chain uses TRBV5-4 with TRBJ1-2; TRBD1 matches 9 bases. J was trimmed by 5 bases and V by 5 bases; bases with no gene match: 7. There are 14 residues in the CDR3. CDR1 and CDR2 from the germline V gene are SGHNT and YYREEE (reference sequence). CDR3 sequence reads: CASSSDRGSYGYTF. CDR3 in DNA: TGTGCCAGCAGTTCGGACAGGGGAAGTTATGGCTACACCTTC.

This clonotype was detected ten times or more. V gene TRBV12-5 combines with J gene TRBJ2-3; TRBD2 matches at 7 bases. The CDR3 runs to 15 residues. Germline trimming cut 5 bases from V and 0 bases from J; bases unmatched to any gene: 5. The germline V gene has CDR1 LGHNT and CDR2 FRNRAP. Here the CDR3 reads CASGTLAVSTDTQYF. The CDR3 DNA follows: TGTGCTAGTGGTACCCTAGCGGTTAGCACAGATACGCAGTATTTT.

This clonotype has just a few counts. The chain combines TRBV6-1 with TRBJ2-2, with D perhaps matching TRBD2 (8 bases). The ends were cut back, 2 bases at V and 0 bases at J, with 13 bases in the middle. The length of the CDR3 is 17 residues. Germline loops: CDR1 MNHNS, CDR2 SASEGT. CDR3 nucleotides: TGTGCCAGCAGTGAAACGGGAGGGGGCGCGAACACCGGGGAGCTGTTTTTT. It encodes CASSETGGGANTGELFF.

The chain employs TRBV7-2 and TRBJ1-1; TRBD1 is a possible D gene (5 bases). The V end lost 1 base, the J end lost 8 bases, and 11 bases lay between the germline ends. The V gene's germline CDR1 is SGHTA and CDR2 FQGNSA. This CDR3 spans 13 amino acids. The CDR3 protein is CASSLGYRREAFF. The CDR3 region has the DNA TGTGCCAGCAGCTTAGGCTACAGGAGAGAAGCTTTCTTT. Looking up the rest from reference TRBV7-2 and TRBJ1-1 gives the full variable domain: GAGVSQSPSNKVTEKGKDVELRCDPISGHTALYWYRQSLGQGLEFLIYFQGNSAPDKSGLPSDRFSAERTGGSVSTLTIQRTQQEDSAVYLCASSLGYRREAFFGQGTRLTVV.

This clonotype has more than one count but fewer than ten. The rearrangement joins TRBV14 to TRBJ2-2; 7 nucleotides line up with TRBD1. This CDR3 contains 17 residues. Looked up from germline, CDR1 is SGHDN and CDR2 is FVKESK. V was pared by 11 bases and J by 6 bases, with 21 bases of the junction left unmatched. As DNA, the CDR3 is TGTGCCGGCTCTCTCGCCCCCGAGGACAGGCCGTCCGGGGAGCTGTTTTTT. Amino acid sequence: CAGSLAPEDRPSGELFF.